These 8 T cell receptor beta chains came from one sample sequenced in a study of T cells after yellow fever vaccination. In TCRdb, the 5' RACE reads were re-called with MiXCR into one record per CDR3 protein. Of around 590,000 distinct CDR3 sequences listed, 10% to 15% are singletons. This specimen consisted of PBMCs, obtained on the day of the yellow fever booster vaccination. The receptors here all came from a man younger than 45 who received the YFV17D yellow fever vaccine.

This clonotype has just a few counts. The CDR3 is CASSARDRAGEAFF. The CDR3 coding sequence is TGCGCCAGCAGCGCCAGAGACAGGGCAGGTGAAGCTTTCTTT. This chain connects TRBV5-1 to TRBJ1-1, with 7 bases lining up with TRBD1. This CDR3 is built from 14 residues. CDR1 is SGHRS and CDR2 is YFSETQ in the germline V gene. J was trimmed by 7 bases and V by 4 bases; bases with no gene match: 10.

This clonotype was counted at least ten times. The rearrangement links TRBV30 to TRBJ2-2, with 7 bases aligning to TRBD2. There are 14 residues in the CDR3. From germline, CDR1 is GTSNPN and CDR2 SVGIG (reference sequence). V shed 5 bases, J shed 5 bases, and the junction held 8 bases outside the gene matches. The CDR3 region has the DNA TGTGCCTGGGCAGGGAGGGCCCCGACCGGGGAGCTGTTTTTT. Translating it yields CAWAGRAPTGELFF.

V gene TRBV6-2 or TRBV6-3 combines with J gene TRBJ2-7; TRBD2 agrees at 14 bases. The CDR3 is 14 amino acids. V shed 8 bases and J 7 bases; nucleotides not matched to a gene: 7. The germline V gene encodes CDR1 MNHEY and CDR2 SVGEGT. The CDR3 DNA is TGTGCCAGCGGCCCGGGACTAGCGGGAGTTGAGCAGTACTTC. It specifies CASGPGLAGVEQYF.

The chain has TRBV7-6 and TRBJ2-5; D might be TRBD2 (5 bases). CDR3 length: 14 amino acids. V lost 5 bases to trimming and J lost 4 bases, with 14 bases between them. The germline gives CDR1 SGHVS, CDR2 FNYEAQ. The CDR3 sequence is CASSGGYLGETQYF. The CDR3 coding sequence is TGTGCCAGCAGCGGCGGGTACCTCGGAGAGACCCAGTACTTC.

The genes are TRBV20-1 and TRBJ1-1, with TRBD1 matching over 7 bases. Germline V gene sequence: CDR1 DFQATT, CDR2 SNEGSKA (reference sequence). This CDR3 has 12 residues. V shed 7 bases and J 2 bases; nucleotides not matched to a gene: 4. In DNA, the CDR3 is TGCAGTGTGGGACAGACAAACACTGAAGCTTTCTTT. This codes for CSVGQTNTEAFF.

The rearrangement links TRBV5-1 to TRBJ2-5, with D tentatively TRBD1 or TRBD2 (5 bases each). The CDR3 loop spans 15 amino acids. V lost 2 bases and J lost 5, with 16 bases in between. CDR1 is SGHRS, CDR2 YFSETQ, per germline. Written as DNA, the CDR3 is TGCGCCAGCAGCTTAAGTCGGCTGGGGGAGGAGACCCAGTACTTC. Translating it yields CASSLSRLGEETQYF. Together with reference TRBV5-1 and TRBJ2-5, the CDR3 gives the full variable domain: KAGVTQTPRYLIKTRGQQVTLSCSPISGHRSVSWYQQTPGQGLQFLFEYFSETQRNKGNFPGRFSGRQFSNSRSEMNVSTLELGDSALYLCASSLSRLGEETQYFGPGTRLLVL.

The CDR3 spells CASSPSTPGDSPLHF. The CDR3 DNA reads TGTGCCAGCTCACCCTCGACTCCGGGAGATTCACCCCTCCACTTT. This rearrangement joins TRBV18 to TRBJ1-6, with D uncertain. The CDR3 contains 15 residues. Trimming removed 3 bases at V and 8 bases at J, with 14 bases between. CDR1 is KGHSH, CDR2 LQKENI, per germline. Based on the CDR3 plus reference TRBV18 and TRBJ1-6, the full variable domain is NAGVMQNPRHLVRRRGQEARLRCSPMKGHSHVYWYRQLPEEGLKFMVYLQKENIIDESGMPKERFSAEFPKEGPSILRIQQVVRGDSAAYFCASSPSTPGDSPLHFGNGTRLTVT.

J is TRBJ2-5 and V is TRBV5-5; a weak D match, TRBD1 (6 bases). Trimming removed 4 bases from V and 3 bases from J, with 10 bases in between. The CDR3 sequence is 13 residues long. Germline-derived CDR1 and CDR2 are SGHKS and YYEKEE (reference sequence). The CDR3 is CASSTRQEETQYF. Written as DNA, the CDR3 is TGTGCCAGCAGCACCCGACAGGAAGAGACCCAGTACTTC. Full variable domain (outside the CDR3, taken from reference TRBV5-5 and TRBJ2-5): DAGVTQSPTHLIKTRGQQVTLRCSPISGHKSVSWYQQVLGQGPQFIFQYYEKEERGRGNFPDRFSARQFPNYSSELNVNALLLGDSALYLCASSTRQEETQYFGPGTRLLVL.